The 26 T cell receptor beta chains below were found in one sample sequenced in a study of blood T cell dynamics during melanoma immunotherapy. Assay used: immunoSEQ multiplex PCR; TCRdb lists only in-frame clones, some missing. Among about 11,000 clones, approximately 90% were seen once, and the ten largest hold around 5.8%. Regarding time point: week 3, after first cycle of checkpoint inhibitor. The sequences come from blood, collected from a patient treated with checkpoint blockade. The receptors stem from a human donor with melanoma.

The CDR3 loop reads CASMREPPLHF. CDR3 nucleotide sequence: TGTGCCAGCATGAGGGAACCACCCCTCCACTTT. The chain has TRBV6-5 and TRBJ1-6, with D hard to call. The CDR3 extends over 11 amino acids. V gave up 7 bases and J gave up 11 bases, with 9 bases separating them. Germline-derived CDR1 and CDR2 are MNHEY and SVGAGI.

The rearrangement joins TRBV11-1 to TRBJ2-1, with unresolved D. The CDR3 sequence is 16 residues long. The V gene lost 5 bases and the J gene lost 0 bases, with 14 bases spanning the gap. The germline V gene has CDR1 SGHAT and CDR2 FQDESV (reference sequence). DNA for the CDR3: TGTGCCAGCAGCCCTCAGGACGGAAGCTCCTACAATGAGCAGTTCTTC. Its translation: CASSPQDGSSYNEQFF.

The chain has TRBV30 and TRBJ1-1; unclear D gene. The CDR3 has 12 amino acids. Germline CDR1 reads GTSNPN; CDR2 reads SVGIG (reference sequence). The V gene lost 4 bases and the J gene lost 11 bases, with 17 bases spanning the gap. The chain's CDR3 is CAWISAAATAFF. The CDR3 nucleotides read TGTGCCTGGATTTCGGCAGCCGCTACCGCTTTCTTT.

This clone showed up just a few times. The CDR3: CASRLAGGKTGELFF. CDR3 sequence (DNA): TGTGCCAGCAGACTAGCGGGGGGGAAAACCGGGGAGCTGTTTTTT. V and J are TRBV6-5 and TRBJ2-2, with 13 bases aligning to TRBD2. This CDR3 region has 15 residues. V was pared by 6 bases and J by 5 bases, with 3 bases of the junction left unmatched. In germline, CDR1 is MNHEY, CDR2 SVGAGI.

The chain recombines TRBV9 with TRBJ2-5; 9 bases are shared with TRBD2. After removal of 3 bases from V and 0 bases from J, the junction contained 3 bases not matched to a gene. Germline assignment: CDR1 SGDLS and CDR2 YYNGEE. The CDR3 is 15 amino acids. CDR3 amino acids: CASSASGADQETQYF. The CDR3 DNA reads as TGTGCCAGCAGCGCTAGCGGGGCCGACCAAGAGACCCAGTACTTC.

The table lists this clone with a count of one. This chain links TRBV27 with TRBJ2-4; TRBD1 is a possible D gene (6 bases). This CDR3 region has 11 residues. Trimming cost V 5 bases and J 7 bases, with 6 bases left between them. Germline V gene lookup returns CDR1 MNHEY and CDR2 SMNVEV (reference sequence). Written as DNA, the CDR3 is TGTGCCAGCAGTGGGGGCAACATTCAGTACTTC. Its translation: CASSGGNIQYF.

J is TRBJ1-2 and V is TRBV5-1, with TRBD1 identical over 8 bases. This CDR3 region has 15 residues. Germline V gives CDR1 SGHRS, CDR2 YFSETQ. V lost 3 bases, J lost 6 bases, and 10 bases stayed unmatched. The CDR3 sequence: CASSSRTGSTNGYTF. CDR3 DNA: TGCGCCAGCAGCTCCCGGACAGGGTCGACTAATGGCTACACCTTC.

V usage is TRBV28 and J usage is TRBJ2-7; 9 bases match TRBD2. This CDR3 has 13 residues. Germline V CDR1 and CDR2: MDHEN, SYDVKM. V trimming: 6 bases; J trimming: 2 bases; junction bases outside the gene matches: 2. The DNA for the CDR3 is TGTGCCAGCAGGCTAGCGGGGACCTACGAGCAGTACTTC. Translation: CASRLAGTYEQYF. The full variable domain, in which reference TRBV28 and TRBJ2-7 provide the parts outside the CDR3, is DVKVTQSSRYLVKRTGEKVFLECVQDMDHENMFWYRQDPGLGLRLIYFSYDVKMKEKGDIPEGYSVSREKKERFSLILESASTNQTSMYLCASRLAGTYEQYFGPGTRLTVT.

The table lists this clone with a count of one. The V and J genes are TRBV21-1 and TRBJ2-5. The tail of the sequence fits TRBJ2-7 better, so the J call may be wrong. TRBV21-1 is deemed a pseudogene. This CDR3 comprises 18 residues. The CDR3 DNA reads TGTGCCAGCAGCATGGCAGCCGGGGGCCCACGACGTCACTACGAGCAGTACTTC. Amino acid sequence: CASSMAAGGPRRHYEQYF.

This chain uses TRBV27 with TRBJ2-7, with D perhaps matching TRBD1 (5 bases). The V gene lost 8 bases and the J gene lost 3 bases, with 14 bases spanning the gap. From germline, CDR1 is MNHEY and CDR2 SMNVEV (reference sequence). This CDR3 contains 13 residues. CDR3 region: CASGEGVGYEQYF. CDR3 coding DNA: TGTGCCAGCGGGGAAGGGGTGGGCTACGAGCAGTACTTC.

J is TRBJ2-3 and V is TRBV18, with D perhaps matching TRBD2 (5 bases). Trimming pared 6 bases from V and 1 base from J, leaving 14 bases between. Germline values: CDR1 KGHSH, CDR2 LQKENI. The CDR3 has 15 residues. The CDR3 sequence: CASSPVAAGTDTQYF. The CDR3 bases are TGTGCCAGCTCTCCCGTGGCAGCGGGCACAGATACGCAGTATTTT.

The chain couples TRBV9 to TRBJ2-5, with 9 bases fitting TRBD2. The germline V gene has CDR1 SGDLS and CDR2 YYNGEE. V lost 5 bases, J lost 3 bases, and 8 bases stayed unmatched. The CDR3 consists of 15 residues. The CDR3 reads CASSESGGNEETQYF. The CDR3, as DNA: TGTGCCAGCAGTGAGAGCGGGGGGAATGAAGAGACCCAGTACTTC.

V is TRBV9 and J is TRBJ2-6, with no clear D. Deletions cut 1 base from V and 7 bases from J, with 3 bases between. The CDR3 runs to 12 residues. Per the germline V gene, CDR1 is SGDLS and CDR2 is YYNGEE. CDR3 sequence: CASSVSANVLTF. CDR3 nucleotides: TGTGCCAGCAGCGTATCAGCCAACGTCCTGACTTTC.

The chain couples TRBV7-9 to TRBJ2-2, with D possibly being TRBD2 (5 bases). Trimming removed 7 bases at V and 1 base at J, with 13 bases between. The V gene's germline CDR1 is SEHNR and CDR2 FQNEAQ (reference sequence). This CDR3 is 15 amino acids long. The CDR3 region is CASTPGVGNTGELFF. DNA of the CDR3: TGTGCCAGCACCCCCGGGGTGGGGAACACCGGGGAGCTGTTTTTT.

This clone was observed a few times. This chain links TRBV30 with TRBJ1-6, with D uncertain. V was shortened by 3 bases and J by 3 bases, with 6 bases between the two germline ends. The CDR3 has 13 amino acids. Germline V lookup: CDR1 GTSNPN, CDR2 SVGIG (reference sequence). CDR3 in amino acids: CAWRGVYNSPLHF. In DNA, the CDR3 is TGTGCCTGGAGAGGCGTCTATAATTCACCCCTCCACTTT.

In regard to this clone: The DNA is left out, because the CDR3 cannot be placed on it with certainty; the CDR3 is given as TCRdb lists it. The CDR3 region is CASRTGVPATNEKLFF. The chain links TRBV2 to TRBJ1-4; the table's D call TRBD1 went unverified against the DNA. Germline lookup yields CDR1 SNHLY and CDR2 FYNNEI. 16 amino acids form the CDR3, both terminal residues included.

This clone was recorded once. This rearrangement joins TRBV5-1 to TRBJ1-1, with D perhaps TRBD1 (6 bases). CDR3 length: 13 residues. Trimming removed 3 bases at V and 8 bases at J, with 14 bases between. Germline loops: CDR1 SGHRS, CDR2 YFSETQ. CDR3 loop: CASSSSTGLEAFF. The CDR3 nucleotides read TGCGCCAGCAGCTCGTCCACAGGGCTGGAAGCTTTCTTT.

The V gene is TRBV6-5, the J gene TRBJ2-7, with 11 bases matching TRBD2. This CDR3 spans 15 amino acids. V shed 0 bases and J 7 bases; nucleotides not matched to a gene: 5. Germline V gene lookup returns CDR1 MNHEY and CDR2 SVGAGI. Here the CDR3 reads CASSYSTSGRREQYF. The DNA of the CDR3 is TGTGCCAGCAGTTACTCCACTAGCGGGAGACGGGAGCAGTACTTC.

DNA for the CDR3: TGTGCCAGCAGCCAAAACCAAGCCTATGGCTACACCTTC. It translates to CASSQNQAYGYTF. V is TRBV13 and J is TRBJ1-2; D is uncertain. V was pared by 5 bases and J by 4 bases, with 11 bases between. Germline loops: CDR1 PRHDT, CDR2 FYEKMQ (reference sequence). The CDR3 spans 13 residues.

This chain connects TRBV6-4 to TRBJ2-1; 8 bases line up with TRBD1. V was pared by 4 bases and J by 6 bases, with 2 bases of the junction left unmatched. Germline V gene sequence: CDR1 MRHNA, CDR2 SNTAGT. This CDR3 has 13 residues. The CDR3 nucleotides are TGTGCCAGCAGTGCGGACAGGGCCAATGAGCAGTTCTTC. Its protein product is CASSADRANEQFF.

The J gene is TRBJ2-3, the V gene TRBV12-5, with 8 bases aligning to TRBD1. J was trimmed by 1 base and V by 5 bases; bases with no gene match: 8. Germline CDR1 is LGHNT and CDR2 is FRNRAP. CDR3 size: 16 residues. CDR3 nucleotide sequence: TGTGCTAGTGGTCCCCGGACAGGGTGGGGCACAGATACGCAGTATTTT. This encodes CASGPRTGWGTDTQYF.

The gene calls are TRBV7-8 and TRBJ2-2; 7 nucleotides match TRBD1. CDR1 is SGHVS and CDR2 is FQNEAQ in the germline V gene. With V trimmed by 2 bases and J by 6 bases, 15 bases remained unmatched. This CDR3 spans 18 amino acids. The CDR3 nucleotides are TGTGCCAGCAGCTTATTTAATAGGAACAGGGGAGTGTCCGGGGAGCTGTTTTTT. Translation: CASSLFNRNRGVSGELFF. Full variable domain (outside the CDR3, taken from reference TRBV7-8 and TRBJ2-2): GAGVSQSPRYKVAKRGQDVALRCDPISGHVSLFWYQQALGQGPEFLTYFQNEAQLDKSGLPSDRFFAERPEGSVSTLKIQRTQQEDSAVYLCASSLFNRNRGVSGELFFGEGSRLTVL.

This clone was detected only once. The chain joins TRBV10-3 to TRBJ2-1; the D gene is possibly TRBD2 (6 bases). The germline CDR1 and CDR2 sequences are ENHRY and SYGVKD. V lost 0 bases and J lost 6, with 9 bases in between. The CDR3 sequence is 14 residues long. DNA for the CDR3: TGTGCCATCAGTGAGTCCCGGACTATCAATGAGCAGTTCTTC. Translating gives CAISESRTINEQFF.

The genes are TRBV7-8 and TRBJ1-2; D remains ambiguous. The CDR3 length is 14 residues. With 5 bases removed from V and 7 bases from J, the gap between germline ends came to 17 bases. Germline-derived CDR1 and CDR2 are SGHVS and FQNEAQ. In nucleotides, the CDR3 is TGTGCCAGCAGCCGTGACCTGGGGAATCGTGGCTACACCTTC. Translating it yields CASSRDLGNRGYTF.

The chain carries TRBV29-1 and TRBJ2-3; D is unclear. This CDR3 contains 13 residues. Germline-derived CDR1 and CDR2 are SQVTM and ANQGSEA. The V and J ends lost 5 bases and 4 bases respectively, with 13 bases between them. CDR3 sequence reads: CSVIITSADTQYF. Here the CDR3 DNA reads TGCAGCGTTATAATAACGAGCGCAGATACGCAGTATTTT.

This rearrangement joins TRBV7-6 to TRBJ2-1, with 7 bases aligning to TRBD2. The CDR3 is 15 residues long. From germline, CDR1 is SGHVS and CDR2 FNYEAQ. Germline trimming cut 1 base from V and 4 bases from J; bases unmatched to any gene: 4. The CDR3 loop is CASSLEAGPYNEQFF. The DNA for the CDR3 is TGTGCCAGCAGCTTAGAAGCGGGGCCTTACAATGAGCAGTTCTTC.